The 2 T cell receptor beta chains below were found in one sample sequenced in a study of T cell repertoires in cytomegalovirus infection. TCRdb used MiXCR to reprocess the reads, holding one entry per CDR3 protein. The top ten hold about 5% of the sample, which has under 200,000 distinct CDR3 sequences, 8% to 10% seen once. The specimen was PBMCs. The receptors come from a human donor in good health (CMV status not recorded). Some clones in this sample may be carry-over from other donors' samples.

There are many counts of this clonotype. The chain recombines TRBV11-2 with TRBJ2-1; tentatively, D is TRBD1 (6 bases). This CDR3 contains 17 residues. Deletions cut 0 bases from V and 7 bases from J, with 19 bases between. CDR1 SGHAT and CDR2 FQNNGV come from the germline V gene. CDR3 region: CASSLDGTGQLRNEQFF. Here the CDR3 DNA reads TGTGCCAGCAGCTTAGACGGTACTGGACAGTTAAGGAATGAGCAGTTCTTC.

This clonotype appeared many times. The genes are TRBV25-1 and TRBJ2-7, with D possibly matching TRBD1 (6 bases). This CDR3 has 13 amino acids. CDR1 is MGHDK, CDR2 SYGVNS, per germline. V was clipped by 4 bases and J by 4 bases, with 11 bases between them. CDR3 coding DNA: TGTGCCAGCAGTGGACACGACAGGTACGAGCAGTACTTC. Amino acid sequence: CASSGHDRYEQYF.